This TCR beta chain was identified in a study of glioma-infiltrating T cells after dendritic cell vaccination. Study background: Samples are from glioblastoma patients in Phase I and II dendritic cell vaccine trials. Study findings and constraints: Longer survival after dendritic cell vaccination followed higher pretreatment TIL content.

The sample's time point: after dendritic cell vaccination, including at tumor progression/relapse. Patients had residual fresh-frozen tumor tissue and more than two years of survival data. Trimming pared 3 bases from V and 7 bases from J, leaving 7 bases between. This CDR3 comprises 12 residues. Germline CDR1 SGHVS, CDR2 FNYEAQ. Amplification used 60 V beta primers and 13 J beta primers. Method: immunoSEQ multiplex PCR; TCRdb's copy keeps in-frame clones and lacks some. The sample lists roughly 80,000 clones, around 87% occurring once. This clone was counted once. Antigen unknown. This chain connects TRBV7-6 to TRBJ1-5; D is unclear. This sample comprised blood, obtained after dendritic cell vaccination. The TCR comes from a human donor with glioblastoma. CDR3 in DNA: TGTGCCAGCAGCTTGGGAGGGCAGCCCCAGCATTTT. Translated, it gives CASSLGGQPQHF.